The present T cell receptor (beta chain) was sequenced within a study of blood T cell repertoires in COVID-19. About the research overall: Researchers got acute and convalescent COVID-19 samples from the United States, Italy and Spain. PBMCs, B-cell-depleted T cells, or T cells were the source of the cDNA or gDNA that made up the material.

Per the study methods: Reference gene primer amplification gave estimated nucleated cell counts. Profiling relied on immunoSEQ multiplex PCR, and the TCRdb table lists in-frame clones only, not all of them. V and J calls and clone size come straight from that table; D and trimming were deduced from the DNA. The sample yields fewer than 500,000 clones, over 65% seen once. The CDR3 is 14 amino acids. CDR1 is MGHDK, CDR2 SYGVNS, per germline. V was trimmed by 3 bases and J by 2 bases, leaving 11 bases between them. Sequencing was done on a sample of peripheral blood. This receptor was taken from a human donor with acute or convalescent COVID-19. The donor label of this sample is uncertain. The chain employs TRBV25-1 and TRBJ2-7; TRBD2 might be the D (7 bases). Here the CDR3 DNA reads TGTGCCAGCAGTGAGGGGGGGGCCACCTACGAGCAGTACTTC. It encodes CASSEGGATYEQYF.